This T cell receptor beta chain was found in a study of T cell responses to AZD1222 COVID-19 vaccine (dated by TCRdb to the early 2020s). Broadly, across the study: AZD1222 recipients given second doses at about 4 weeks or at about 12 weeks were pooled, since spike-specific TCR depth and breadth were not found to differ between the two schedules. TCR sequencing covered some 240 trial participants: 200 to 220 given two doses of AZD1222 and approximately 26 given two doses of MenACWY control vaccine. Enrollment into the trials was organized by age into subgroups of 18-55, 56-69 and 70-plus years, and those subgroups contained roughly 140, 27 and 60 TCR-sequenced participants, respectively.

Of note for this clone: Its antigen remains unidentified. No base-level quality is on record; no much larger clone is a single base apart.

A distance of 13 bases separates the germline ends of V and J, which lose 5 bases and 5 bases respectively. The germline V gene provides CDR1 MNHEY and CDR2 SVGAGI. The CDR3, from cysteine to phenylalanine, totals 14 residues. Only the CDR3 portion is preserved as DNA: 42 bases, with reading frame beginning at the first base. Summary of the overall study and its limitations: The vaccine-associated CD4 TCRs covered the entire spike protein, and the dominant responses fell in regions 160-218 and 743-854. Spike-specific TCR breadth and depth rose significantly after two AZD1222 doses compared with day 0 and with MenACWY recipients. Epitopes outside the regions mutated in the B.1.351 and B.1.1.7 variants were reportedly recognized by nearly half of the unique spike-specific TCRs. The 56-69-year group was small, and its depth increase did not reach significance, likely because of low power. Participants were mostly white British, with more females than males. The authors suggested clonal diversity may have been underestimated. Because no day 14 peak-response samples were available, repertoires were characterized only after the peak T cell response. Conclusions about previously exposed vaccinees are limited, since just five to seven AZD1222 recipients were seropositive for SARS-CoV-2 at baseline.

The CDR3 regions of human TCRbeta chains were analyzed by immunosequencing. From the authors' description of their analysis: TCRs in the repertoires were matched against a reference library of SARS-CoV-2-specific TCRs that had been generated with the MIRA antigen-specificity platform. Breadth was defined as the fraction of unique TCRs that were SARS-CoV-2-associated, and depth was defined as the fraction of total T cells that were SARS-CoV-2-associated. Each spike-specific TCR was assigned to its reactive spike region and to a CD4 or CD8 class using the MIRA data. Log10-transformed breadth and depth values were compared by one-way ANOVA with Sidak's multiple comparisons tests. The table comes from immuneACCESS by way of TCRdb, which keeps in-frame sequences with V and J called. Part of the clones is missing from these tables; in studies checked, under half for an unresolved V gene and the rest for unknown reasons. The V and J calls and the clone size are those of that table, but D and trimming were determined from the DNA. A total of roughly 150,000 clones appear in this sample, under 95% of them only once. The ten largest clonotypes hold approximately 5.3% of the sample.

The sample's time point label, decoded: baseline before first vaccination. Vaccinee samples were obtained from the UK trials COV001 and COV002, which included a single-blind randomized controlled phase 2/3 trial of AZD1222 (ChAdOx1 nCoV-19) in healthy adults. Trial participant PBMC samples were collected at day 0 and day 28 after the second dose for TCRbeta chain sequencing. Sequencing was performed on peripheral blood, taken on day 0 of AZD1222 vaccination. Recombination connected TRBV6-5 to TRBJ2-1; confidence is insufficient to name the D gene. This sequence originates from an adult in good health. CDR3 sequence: CASSPISSHNEQFF. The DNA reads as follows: TGTGCCAGCAGTCCTATATCGAGCCACAATGAGCAGTTCTTC.